This T cell receptor (beta chain) emerged from a study of T cells in Graves' hyperthyroidism and ophthalmopathy. Study details: Peripheral blood sampling occurred at initial diagnosis, before any treatment.

From RNA transcripts, TCR beta CDR3 regions were amplified. Researchers ran a first-round RT-PCR on the TCR CDR3 using the HTBI primer set. TCRdb recomputed calls from the multiplex PCR reads with MiXCR, one row per CDR3 protein. The data hold about 840,000 distinct CDR3 sequences, with 38% observed a single time. Germline V gives CDR1 SGHRS, CDR2 YFSETQ. CDR3 length equals 14 residues. V lost 4 bases to trimming and J lost 8 bases, with 18 bases between them. This receptor was taken from a man between 18 and 29 years old with Graves' hyperthyroidism. The specimen sequenced was blood. V gene TRBV5-1 combines with J gene TRBJ1-2, with a weak D call TRBD1 (6 bases). The CDR3 loop is CASSPVGGADGYTF. The CDR3 nucleotides read TGCGCCAGCAGCCCCGTAGGGGGGGCAGACGGCTACACCTTC.